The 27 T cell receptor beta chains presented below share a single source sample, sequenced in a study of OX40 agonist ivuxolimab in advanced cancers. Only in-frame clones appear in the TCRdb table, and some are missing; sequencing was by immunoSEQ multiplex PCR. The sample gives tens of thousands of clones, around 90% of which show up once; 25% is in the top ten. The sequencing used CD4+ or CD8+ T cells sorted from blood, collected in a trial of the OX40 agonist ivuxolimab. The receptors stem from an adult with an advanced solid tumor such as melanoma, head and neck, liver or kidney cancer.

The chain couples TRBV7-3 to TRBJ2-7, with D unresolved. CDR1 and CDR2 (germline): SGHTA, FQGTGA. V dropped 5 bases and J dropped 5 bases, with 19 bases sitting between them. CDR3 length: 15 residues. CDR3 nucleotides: TGTGCCAGCAGCCAAGGTGTGACGGTAATAAACGAGCAGTACTTC. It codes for CASSQGVTVINEQYF.

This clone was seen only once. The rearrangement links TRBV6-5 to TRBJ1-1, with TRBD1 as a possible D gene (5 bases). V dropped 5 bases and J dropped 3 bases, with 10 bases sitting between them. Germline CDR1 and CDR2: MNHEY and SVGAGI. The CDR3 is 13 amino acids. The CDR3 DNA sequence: TGTGCCAGCAGTCAGGGTGTGGACACTGAAGCTTTCTTT. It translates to CASSQGVDTEAFF.

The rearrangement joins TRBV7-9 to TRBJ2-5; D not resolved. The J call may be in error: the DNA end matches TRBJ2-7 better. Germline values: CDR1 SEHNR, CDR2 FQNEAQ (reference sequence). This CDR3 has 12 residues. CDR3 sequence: CASSTGPYEQYF. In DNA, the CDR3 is TGTGCCAGCAGCACCGGGCCCTACGAGCAGTACTTC.

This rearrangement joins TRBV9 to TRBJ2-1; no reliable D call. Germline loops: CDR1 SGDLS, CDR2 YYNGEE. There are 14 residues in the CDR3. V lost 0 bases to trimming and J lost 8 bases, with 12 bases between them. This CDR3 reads CASSVEVGDDEQFF. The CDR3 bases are TGTGCCAGCAGCGTAGAAGTCGGTGACGATGAGCAGTTCTTC.

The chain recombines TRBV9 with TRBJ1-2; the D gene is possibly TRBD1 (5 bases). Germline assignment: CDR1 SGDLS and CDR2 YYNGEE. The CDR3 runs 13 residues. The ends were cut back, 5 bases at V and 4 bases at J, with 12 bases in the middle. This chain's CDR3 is CASSAGTGYGYTF. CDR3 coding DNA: TGTGCCAGCAGTGCCGGGACCGGCTATGGCTACACCTTC.

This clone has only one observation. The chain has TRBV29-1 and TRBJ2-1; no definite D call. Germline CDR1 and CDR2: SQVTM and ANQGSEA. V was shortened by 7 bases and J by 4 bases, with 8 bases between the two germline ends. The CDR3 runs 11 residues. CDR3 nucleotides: TGCAGCGGCGACCTATACAATGAGCAGTTCTTC. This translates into CSGDLYNEQFF.

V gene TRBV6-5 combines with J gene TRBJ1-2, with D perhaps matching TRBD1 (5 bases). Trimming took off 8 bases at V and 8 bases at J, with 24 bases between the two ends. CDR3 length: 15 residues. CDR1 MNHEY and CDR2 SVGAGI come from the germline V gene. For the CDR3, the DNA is TGTGCCAGCGCTCAAGCGGGACGCGTGGGATCGGGCTACACCTTC. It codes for CASAQAGRVGSGYTF.

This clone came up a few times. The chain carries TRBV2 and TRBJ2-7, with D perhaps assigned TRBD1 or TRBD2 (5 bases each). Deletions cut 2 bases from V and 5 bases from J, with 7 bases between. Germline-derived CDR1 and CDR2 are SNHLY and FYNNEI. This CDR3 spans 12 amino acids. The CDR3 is CASSERDHEQYF. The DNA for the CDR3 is TGTGCCAGCAGTGAAAGGGACCACGAGCAGTACTTC.

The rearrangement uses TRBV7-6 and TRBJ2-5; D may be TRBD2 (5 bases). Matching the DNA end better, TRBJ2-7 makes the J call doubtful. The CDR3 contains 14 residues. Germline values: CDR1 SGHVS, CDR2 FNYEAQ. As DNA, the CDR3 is TGTGCCAGCAGCTTAGAAGGGAGTTACTACGAGCAGTACTTC. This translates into CASSLEGSYYEQYF.

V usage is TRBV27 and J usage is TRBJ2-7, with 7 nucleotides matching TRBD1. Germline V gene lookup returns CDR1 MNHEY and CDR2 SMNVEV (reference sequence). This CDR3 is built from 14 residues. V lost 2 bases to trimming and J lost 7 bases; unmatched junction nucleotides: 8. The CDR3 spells CASSLQDRTGEQYF. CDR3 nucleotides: TGTGCCAGCAGTTTACAGGACAGGACCGGGGAGCAGTACTTC.

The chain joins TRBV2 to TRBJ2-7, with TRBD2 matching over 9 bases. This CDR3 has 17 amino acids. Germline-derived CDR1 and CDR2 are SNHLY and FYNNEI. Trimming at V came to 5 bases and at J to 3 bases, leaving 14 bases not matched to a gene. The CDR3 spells CASSQFPIPTSGYEQYF. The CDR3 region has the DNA TGTGCCAGCAGTCAATTCCCGATACCGACTAGCGGCTACGAGCAGTACTTC.

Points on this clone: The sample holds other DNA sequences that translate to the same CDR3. For the CDR3, the DNA is TGCGCCAGCAGCCAAGGGACATTGACCTACGAGCAGTACTTC. This translates into CASSQGTLTYEQYF. The chain is built from TRBV4-1 and TRBJ2-7; D might be TRBD1 (5 bases). Germline V CDR1 and CDR2: MGHRA, YSYEKL. The CDR3 is made up of 14 amino acids. V lost 1 base and J 2 bases, leaving 9 bases between the germline ends.

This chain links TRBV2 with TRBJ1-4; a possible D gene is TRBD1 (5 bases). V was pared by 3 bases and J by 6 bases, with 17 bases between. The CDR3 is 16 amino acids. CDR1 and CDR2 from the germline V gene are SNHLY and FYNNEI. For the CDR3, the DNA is TGTGCCAGCAGTGAGATCGGAGACGGGGGATATGAAAAACTGTTTTTT. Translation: CASSEIGDGGYEKLFF.

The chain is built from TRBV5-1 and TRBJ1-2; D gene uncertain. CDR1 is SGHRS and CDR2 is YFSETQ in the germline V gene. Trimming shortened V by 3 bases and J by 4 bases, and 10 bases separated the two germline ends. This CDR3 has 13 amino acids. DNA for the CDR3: TGCGCCAGCAGCTCCGAGGGTTCCTATGGCTACACCTTC. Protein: CASSSEGSYGYTF.

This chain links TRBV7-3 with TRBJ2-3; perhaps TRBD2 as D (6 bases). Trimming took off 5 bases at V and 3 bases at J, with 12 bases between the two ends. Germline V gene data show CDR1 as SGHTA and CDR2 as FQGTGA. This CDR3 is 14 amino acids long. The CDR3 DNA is TGTGCCAGCAGCGGGCTGGGGGGAACAGATACGCAGTATTTT. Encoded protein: CASSGLGGTDTQYF.

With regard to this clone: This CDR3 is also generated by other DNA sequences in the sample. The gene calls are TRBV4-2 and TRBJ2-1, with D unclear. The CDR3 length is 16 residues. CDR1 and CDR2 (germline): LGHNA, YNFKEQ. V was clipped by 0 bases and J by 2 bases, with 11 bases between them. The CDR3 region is CASSQDLVNAYNEQFF. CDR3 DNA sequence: TGTGCCAGCAGCCAAGATTTAGTCAATGCCTACAATGAGCAGTTCTTC.

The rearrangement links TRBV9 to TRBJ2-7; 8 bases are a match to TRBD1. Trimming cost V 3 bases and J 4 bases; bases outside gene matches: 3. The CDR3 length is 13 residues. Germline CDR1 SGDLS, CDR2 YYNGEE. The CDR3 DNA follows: TGTGCCAGCAGCGCTGGGACAGGATACGAGCAGTACTTC. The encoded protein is CASSAGTGYEQYF.

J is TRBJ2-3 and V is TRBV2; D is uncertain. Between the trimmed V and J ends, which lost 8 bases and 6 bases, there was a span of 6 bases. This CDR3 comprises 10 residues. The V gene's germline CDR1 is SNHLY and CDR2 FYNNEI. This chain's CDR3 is CASSVDTQYF. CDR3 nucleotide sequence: TGTGCCAGCTCTGTTGATACGCAGTATTTT.

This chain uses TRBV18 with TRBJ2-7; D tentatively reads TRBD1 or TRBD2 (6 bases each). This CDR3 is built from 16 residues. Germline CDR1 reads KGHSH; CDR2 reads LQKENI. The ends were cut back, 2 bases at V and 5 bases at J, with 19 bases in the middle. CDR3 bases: TGTGCCAGCTCACCAGTGGGGGGCATGGGGCGTGACGAGCAGTACTTC. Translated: CASSPVGGMGRDEQYF.

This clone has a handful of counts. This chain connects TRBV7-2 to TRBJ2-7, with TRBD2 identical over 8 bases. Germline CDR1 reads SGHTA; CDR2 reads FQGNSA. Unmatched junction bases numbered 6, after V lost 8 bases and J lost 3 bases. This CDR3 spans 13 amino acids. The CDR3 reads CASSPTSGYEQYF. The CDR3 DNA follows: TGTGCCAGCTCACCAACTAGCGGCTACGAGCAGTACTTC.

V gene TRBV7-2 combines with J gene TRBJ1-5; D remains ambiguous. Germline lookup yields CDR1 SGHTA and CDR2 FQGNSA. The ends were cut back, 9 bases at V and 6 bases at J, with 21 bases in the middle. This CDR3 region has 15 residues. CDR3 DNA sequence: TGTGCCAGGTCTAGAGGAAATTCCCACAGTCAGCCCCAGCATTTT. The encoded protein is CARSRGNSHSQPQHF. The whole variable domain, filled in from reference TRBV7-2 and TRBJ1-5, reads GAGVSQSPSNKVTEKGKDVELRCDPISGHTALYWYRQSLGQGLEFLIYFQGNSAPDKSGLPSDRFSAERTGGSVSTLTIQRTQQEDSAVYLCARSRGNSHSQPQHFGDGTRLSIL.

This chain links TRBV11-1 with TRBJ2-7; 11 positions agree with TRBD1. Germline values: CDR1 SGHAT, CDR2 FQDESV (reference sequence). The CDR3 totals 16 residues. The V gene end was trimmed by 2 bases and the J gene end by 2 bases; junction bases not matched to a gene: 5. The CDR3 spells CASSLQGQGGPYEQYF. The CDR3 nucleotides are TGTGCCAGCAGCTTACAGGGACAGGGGGGACCCTACGAGCAGTACTTC.

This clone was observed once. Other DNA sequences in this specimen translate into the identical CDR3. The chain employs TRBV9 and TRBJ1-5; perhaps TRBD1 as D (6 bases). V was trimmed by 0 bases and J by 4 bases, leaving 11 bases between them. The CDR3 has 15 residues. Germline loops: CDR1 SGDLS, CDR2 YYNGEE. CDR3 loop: CASSVDGGSNQPQHF. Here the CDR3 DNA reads TGTGCCAGCAGCGTAGATGGGGGCAGTAATCAGCCCCAGCATTTT.

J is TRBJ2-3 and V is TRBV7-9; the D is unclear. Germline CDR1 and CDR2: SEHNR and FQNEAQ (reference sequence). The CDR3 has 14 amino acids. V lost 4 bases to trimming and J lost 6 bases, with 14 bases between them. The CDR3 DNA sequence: TGTGCCAGCAGCTCCCCAGGTGTTCCGGATACGCAGTATTTT. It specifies CASSSPGVPDTQYF. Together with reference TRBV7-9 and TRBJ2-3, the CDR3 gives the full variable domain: DTGVSQNPRHKITKRGQNVTFRCDPISEHNRLYWYRQTLGQGPEFLTYFQNEAQLEKSRLLSDRFSAERPKGSFSTLEIQRTEQGDSAMYLCASSSPGVPDTQYFGPGTRLTVL.

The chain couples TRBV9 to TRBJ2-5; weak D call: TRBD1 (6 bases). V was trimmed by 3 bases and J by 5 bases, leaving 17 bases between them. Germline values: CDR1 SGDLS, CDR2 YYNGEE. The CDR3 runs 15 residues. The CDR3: CASSDSRGQGETQYF. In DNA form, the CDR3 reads TGTGCCAGCAGCGATTCCCGGGGCCAGGGGGAGACCCAGTACTTC.

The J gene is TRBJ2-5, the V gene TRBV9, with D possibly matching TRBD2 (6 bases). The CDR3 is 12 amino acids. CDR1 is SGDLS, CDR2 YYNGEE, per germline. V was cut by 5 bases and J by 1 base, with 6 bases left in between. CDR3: CASSSGQETQYF. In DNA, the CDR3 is TGTGCCAGCAGTAGCGGCCAAGAGACCCAGTACTTC.

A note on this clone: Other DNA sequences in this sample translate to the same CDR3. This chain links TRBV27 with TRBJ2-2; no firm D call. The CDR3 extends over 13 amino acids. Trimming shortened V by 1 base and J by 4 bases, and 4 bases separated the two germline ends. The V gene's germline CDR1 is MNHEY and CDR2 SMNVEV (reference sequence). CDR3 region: CASSLLGTGELFF. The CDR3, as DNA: TGTGCCAGCAGTTTATTGGGCACCGGGGAGCTGTTTTTT.